What follows describes a single T cell receptor (beta chain). Its specificity is not known. The data belong to a study of cytomegalovirus exposure and HLA in healthy donors. CDR1 is SEHNR and CDR2 is FQNEAQ in the germline V gene (reference sequence). Trimming removed 3 bases from V and 4 bases from J, with 9 bases in between. The CDR3 spans 13 residues. The study ran its PCR with 60 Vbeta and 13 Jbeta primers. The data were produced by immunoSEQ multiplex PCR, yet TCRdb's version contains in-frame clones alone and is incomplete. The sample lists more than 85,000 clones; roughly 80% were seen once. The study, taken as a whole, reports: In a later analysis, at a false discovery rate of 0.05, about 17,000 TCR beta sequences matched HLA alleles. Some V segments (TRBV6-2 and TRBV6-3 among them) were excluded as indistinguishable.

The specimen sequenced was PBMCs. The receptor was isolated from a boy younger than 18 in good health and CMV-seronegative. The gene calls are TRBV7-9 and TRBJ1-1; D is ambiguous. CDR3 sequence: CASSLADATEAFF. The CDR3, as DNA: TGTGCCAGCAGCTTGGCGGATGCCACTGAAGCTTTCTTT.